This TCR beta chain derives from a study of cytomegalovirus exposure and HLA in healthy donors. Overall study: Of roughly 400 genotyped donors, 81% clustered with self-reported Caucasian donors.

The PCR was carried out with 60 Vbeta primers and 13 Jbeta primers. Profiled with immunoSEQ multiplex PCR; TCRdb holds only in-frame clones, not every one. This sample has some 110,000 clones, with roughly 80% found just once. This clone was observed a single time. As yet, its antigen is unknown. Overall study results and limits: Researchers had no immune exposure information except CMV serostatus available.

Input material: PBMCs. The sequence was obtained from a man under 40 in good health and CMV-seropositive.

CDR3 in amino acids: CASSVKTSTEQFF. CDR3 DNA sequence: TGTGCCAGCAGCGTCAAGACTAGCACTGAGCAGTTCTTC. This sequence joins TRBV7-3 and TRBJ2-1, with 7 bases aligning to TRBD2. J was trimmed by 9 bases and V by 5 bases; bases with no gene match: 7. The CDR3 is 13 amino acids. The germline CDR1 and CDR2 sequences are SGHTA and FQGTGA.